One TCR beta chain is described in this entry. This entry is derived from a study of blood T cells in healthy people across ages. It was with a sample-barcoded 5' primer and a J-beta primer mix that a second PCR of about 6 to 11 cycles was run. TCRdb analysed the 5' RACE reads with MiXCR anew, one entry per CDR3 protein. The sample shows approximately 780,000 distinct CDR3 sequences, around 24% of them seen only once. The people who gave samples were healthy Caucasians from Russia, aged roughly 6 to 100. Donors each provided about 10 milliliters of peripheral blood. These same data were also listed under a study on T cells of mothers and their children.

The sample was blood. The sequence came from a boy aged 5 to 17 in good health.

CDR3 coding DNA: TGTGCCAGCGACAGGGGGCCGAGCTCCTATAATTCACCCCTCCACTTT. Translated, it gives CASDRGPSSYNSPLHF. The chain is built from TRBV12-3 or TRBV12-4 and TRBJ1-6; 10 nucleotides match TRBD1. V dropped 8 bases and J dropped 0; count of bases not matched to a gene: 4. The CDR3 is made up of 16 amino acids.